The 25 T cell receptor beta chains below all came from one sample that was sequenced in a study of neurological immune-mediated disorders. From the 5' RACE reads, TCRdb called clonotypes with MiXCR, one entry per CDR3 protein. The profile shows approximately 48,000 distinct CDR3 sequences, about 9.3% of them singletons. Sequencing was carried out using PBMCs. These TCRs come from a man between 65 and 85 years old with HTLV-1-associated myelopathy (HAM/TSP).

The sample holds many counts of this clonotype. The genes are TRBV5-1 and TRBJ2-2; TRBD2 aligns across 13 bases. Trimming at V came to 4 bases and at J to 1 base, leaving 1 base not matched to a gene. Germline-derived CDR1 and CDR2 are SGHRS and YFSETQ. This CDR3 has 16 amino acids. CDR3 nucleotide sequence: TGCGCCAGCAGCGGGACTAGCGGGGTGAACACCGGGGAGCTGTTTTTT. It encodes CASSGTSGVNTGELFF. Full variable domain (rest looked up from reference TRBV5-1 and TRBJ2-2): KAGVTQTPRYLIKTRGQQVTLSCSPISGHRSVSWYQQTPGQGLQFLFEYFSETQRNKGNFPGRFSGRQFSNSRSEMNVSTLELGDSALYLCASSGTSGVNTGELFFGEGSRLTVL.

This clonotype came up many times. This chain uses TRBV20-1 with TRBJ1-5; D is possibly TRBD1 (5 bases). V lost 0 bases and J 4 bases, leaving 7 bases between the germline ends. The CDR3 is 13 amino acids. CDR1 is DFQATT, CDR2 SNEGSKA, per germline (reference sequence). The CDR3 nucleotides read TGCAGTGCTAGAGAGTGGACAAATCAGCCCCAGCATTTT. Its translation is CSAREWTNQPQHF.

This clonotype has at least ten counts. V usage is TRBV27 and J usage is TRBJ2-1; D is unresolved. CDR3 length: 13 residues. Trimming shortened V by 5 bases and J by 8 bases, and 13 bases separated the two germline ends. Germline CDR1 and CDR2: MNHEY and SMNVEV (reference sequence). CDR3 sequence (DNA): TGTGCCAGCAGTCCCCACCCGTTCTATGAGCAGTTCTTC. It specifies CASSPHPFYEQFF.

This clonotype is deemed medium-sized (0.01 to 0.1%). The V gene is TRBV20-1, the J gene TRBJ1-5; the match to TRBD1 covers 9 bases. CDR3 size: 15 residues. V lost 4 bases and J lost 3; bases outside the gene matches: 7. Germline V gene sequence: CDR1 DFQATT, CDR2 SNEGSKA (reference sequence). The CDR3 DNA sequence: TGCAGTGCTACCACAGGGGGCGGTATCAATCAGCCCCAGCATTTT. The encoded protein is CSATTGGGINQPQHF.

This clonotype was observed many times. The chain carries TRBV20-1 and TRBJ1-1; D is ambiguous. Trimming cost V 5 bases and J 2 bases, with 3 bases left between them. The CDR3 extends over 10 amino acids. Germline lookup yields CDR1 DFQATT and CDR2 SNEGSKA (reference sequence). The CDR3 sequence: CSASNTEAFF. As DNA, the CDR3 is TGCAGTGCTTCAAACACTGAAGCTTTCTTT.

This rearrangement joins TRBV6-5 to TRBJ1-5; tentatively, D is TRBD1 (5 bases). Germline assignment: CDR1 MNHEY and CDR2 SVGAGI. V was pared by 5 bases and J by 4 bases, with 12 bases between. This CDR3 contains 14 residues. The CDR3 DNA is TGTGCCAGCAGTGAAAGACAGCTTAATCAGCCCCAGCATTTT. This gives the protein CASSERQLNQPQHF.

The V and J genes are TRBV20-1 and TRBJ2-3; 8 bases map to TRBD2. V lost 1 base, J lost 0 bases, and 3 bases stayed unmatched. CDR1 is DFQATT, CDR2 SNEGSKA, per germline (reference sequence). The CDR3 covers 15 residues. The CDR3 region is CSARGPSGSTDTQYF. The CDR3 nucleotides are TGCAGTGCTAGAGGCCCTAGCGGGAGCACAGATACGCAGTATTTT.

This clonotype was observed at least ten times. The rearrangement links TRBV7-9 to TRBJ2-1, with TRBD2 matching 10 bases. CDR3 size: 15 residues. Germline CDR1 and CDR2: SEHNR and FQNEAQ (reference sequence). Unmatched junction bases numbered 3, after V lost 0 bases and J lost 7 bases. The CDR3 loop is CASSLASGRVNEQFF. The CDR3, as DNA: TGTGCCAGCAGCTTAGCGAGCGGGAGGGTGAATGAGCAGTTCTTC. Full variable domain (outside the CDR3, taken from reference TRBV7-9 and TRBJ2-1): DTGVSQNPRHKITKRGQNVTFRCDPISEHNRLYWYRQTLGQGPEFLTYFQNEAQLEKSRLLSDRFSAERPKGSFSTLEIQRTEQGDSAMYLCASSLASGRVNEQFFGPGTRLTVL.

This clonotype was seen at least ten times. DNA for the CDR3: TGTGCCAGCAGCCACCGCCAGGGGTACCGGGAGACCCAGTACTTC. Translating gives CASSHRQGYRETQYF. V and J are TRBV7-9 and TRBJ2-5; D is possibly TRBD1 (6 bases). Germline values: CDR1 SEHNR, CDR2 FQNEAQ (reference sequence). The CDR3 has 15 amino acids. V was trimmed by 5 bases and J by 5 bases, leaving 18 bases between them.

This clonotype showed up many times. The rearrangement links TRBV6-6 to TRBJ2-7, with D hard to call. CDR1 is MNHNY and CDR2 is SVGAGI in the germline V gene (reference sequence). Trimming shortened V by 5 bases and J by 4 bases, and 6 bases separated the two germline ends. This CDR3 comprises 11 residues. The CDR3: CASSTLYEQYF. The CDR3 DNA reads TGTGCCAGCAGTACCTTATACGAGCAGTACTTC.

This clonotype was observed many times. This chain connects TRBV7-9 to TRBJ1-4, with 7 bases lining up with TRBD1. The CDR3 totals 18 residues. Germline V gene data show CDR1 as SEHNR and CDR2 as FQNEAQ (reference sequence). V lost 4 bases, J lost 0 bases, and 11 bases stayed unmatched. In DNA, the CDR3 is TGTGCCAGCAGCTATAGGGTGACAGGGACGGCAACTAATGAAAAACTGTTTTTT. Its protein is CASSYRVTGTATNEKLFF.

The table lists this clonotype with a few counts. V and J are TRBV28 and TRBJ1-2; TRBD1 aligns across 7 bases. With 2 bases clipped from V and 4 bases from J, the junction kept 10 bases outside the gene matches. From germline, CDR1 is MDHEN and CDR2 SYDVKM. This CDR3 region has 16 residues. The CDR3 DNA is TGTGCCAGCAGTTTAATTGCAGGGGGGAAGGGCTATGGCTACACCTTC. Translated, it gives CASSLIAGGKGYGYTF.

This clonotype was detected ten times or more. The genes are TRBV12-3 or TRBV12-4 and TRBJ2-5, with TRBD2 matching 12 bases. The V gene end was trimmed by 7 bases and the J gene end by 5 bases; junction bases not matched to a gene: 8. The CDR3 runs to 15 residues. In DNA, the CDR3 is TGTGCCAGCACTACTGGACTAGCGGGACGGGAGACCCAGTACTTC. Encoded protein: CASTTGLAGRETQYF.

There are many counts of this clonotype. The chain has TRBV28 and TRBJ2-7, with D hard to call. CDR3 length equals 10 residues. Trimming left V 7 bases short and J 6 bases short, with 7 bases between. Germline assignment: CDR1 MDHEN and CDR2 SYDVKM. The CDR3 sequence: CASMRFEQYF. The DNA for the CDR3 is TGTGCCAGCATGAGGTTCGAGCAGTACTTC.

This clonotype was picked up many times. The CDR3 coding sequence is TGTGCCAGCAGCCCTTCGACGTATCAAGAGACCCAGTACTTC. Its translation: CASSPSTYQETQYF. The V call is TRBV9, the J call TRBJ2-5; D remains unclear. The V gene's germline CDR1 is SGDLS and CDR2 YYNGEE. V was clipped by 4 bases and J by 2 bases, with 12 bases between them. CDR3 size: 14 residues. The full variable domain, rest sourced from reference TRBV9 and TRBJ2-5, is DSGVTQTPKHLITATGQRVTLRCSPRSGDLSVYWYQQSLDQGLQFLIQYYNGEERAKGNILERFSAQQFPDLHSELNLSSLELGDSALYFCASSPSTYQETQYFGPGTRLLVL.

The chain couples TRBV7-6 to TRBJ2-7; D might be TRBD1 or TRBD2, each matching 6 bases. V lost 1 base and J lost 6, with 7 bases in between. Germline lookup yields CDR1 SGHVS and CDR2 FNYEAQ. The CDR3 is 12 residues long. The CDR3 reads CASSLGGAEQYF. CDR3 coding DNA: TGTGCCAGCAGCTTAGGGGGGGCCGAGCAGTACTTC.

The rearrangement links TRBV6-2 or TRBV6-3 to TRBJ2-1, with 7 nucleotides matching TRBD1. J gave up 7 bases and V 8 bases, and 5 bases lay outside the gene matches. CDR1 is MNHEY and CDR2 is SVGEGT in the germline V gene. The length of the CDR3 is 12 residues. CDR3 bases: TGTGCCAGCCGGGACAGACGGAATGAGCAGTTCTTC. Translation gives CASRDRRNEQFF.

This clonotype was seen at least ten times. The V and J genes are TRBV6-2 or TRBV6-3 and TRBJ1-6; D is undetermined. The V gene lost 8 bases and the J gene lost 0 bases, with 5 bases spanning the gap. Germline V CDR1 and CDR2: MNHEY, SVGEGT. CDR3 length equals 13 residues. The CDR3 protein is CASGRSYNSPLHF. In DNA, the CDR3 is TGTGCCAGCGGACGCTCCTATAATTCACCCCTCCACTTT.

This clonotype was observed a single time. One end of the junction does not line up with germline, which may come from a read error. This chain uses TRBV6-6 with TRBJ1-6; D gene ambiguous. Germline CDR1 and CDR2: MNHNY and SVGAGI (reference sequence). The CDR3 loop spans 13 amino acids. CDR3 sequence reads: CATLRSNNSPLDF. DNA of the CDR3: TGTGCCACCCTCAGGAGCAATAATTCACCCCTCGACTTT.

This clonotype appeared many times. The chain recombines TRBV25-1 with TRBJ2-1; 10 bases are shared with TRBD2. In germline, CDR1 is MGHDK, CDR2 SYGVNS. With V trimmed by 8 bases and J by 7 bases, 8 bases remained unmatched. This CDR3 is 14 amino acids long. CDR3 nucleotide sequence: TGTGCCAGCCAATCTAGCGGGAGTAAGAATGAGCAGTTCTTC. Translated, it gives CASQSSGSKNEQFF.

This clonotype appeared many times. This chain links TRBV24-1 with TRBJ1-5; 7 bases line up with TRBD1. The CDR3 has 14 amino acids. Germline V gene sequence: CDR1 KGHDR, CDR2 SFDVKD. After removal of 4 bases from V and 4 bases from J, the junction contained 3 bases not matched to a gene. As DNA, the CDR3 is TGTGCCACCAGTGAATCGACAGGGAATCAGCCCCAGCATTTT. It is translated as CATSESTGNQPQHF.

Turning to this clonotype: A much larger clone lies one base from this, so it may be a read error. The V and J genes are TRBV7-3 and TRBJ2-2; no firm D call. The CDR3 totals 12 residues. CDR1 SGHTA and CDR2 FQGTGA come from the germline V gene. The CDR3 loop is CASSFDTWELFF. The CDR3 nucleotides are TGTGCCAGCAGCTTCGACACCTGGGAGCTGTTTTTT.

This clonotype was seen at least ten times. The gene calls are TRBV6-5 and TRBJ2-3; TRBD2 matches 14 bases. The CDR3 loop spans 17 amino acids. V lost 4 bases, J lost 1 base, and 4 bases stayed unmatched. Germline loops: CDR1 MNHEY, CDR2 SVGAGI. The CDR3 is CASSSPGLAGGTDTQYF. Written as DNA, the CDR3 is TGTGCCAGCAGTTCCCCGGGACTAGCGGGGGGCACAGATACGCAGTATTTT.

Many counts were recorded for this clonotype. The rearrangement uses TRBV12-3 or TRBV12-4 and TRBJ1-1; D remains ambiguous. This CDR3 has 13 residues. The V and J ends lost 6 bases and 8 bases respectively, with 16 bases between them. CDR3 DNA: TGTGCCAGCAGCCCCCACGTGGGGATGGAAGCTTTCTTT. The encoded protein is CASSPHVGMEAFF.

This clonotype was seen at least ten times. The chain recombines TRBV20-1 with TRBJ2-1; a possible D gene is TRBD1 (5 bases). The CDR3 extends over 11 amino acids. V gave up 6 bases and J gave up 6 bases, with 9 bases separating them. Germline V gene data show CDR1 as DFQATT and CDR2 as SNEGSKA (reference sequence). The CDR3 is CSARAINEQFF. CDR3 coding DNA: TGCAGTGCCAGGGCCATCAATGAGCAGTTCTTC.